This passage covers 30 T cell receptor beta chains from one sample sequenced in a study of cytomegalovirus exposure and HLA in healthy donors (dated by TCRdb to the late 2010s). Receptor libraries were prepared by the immunoSEQ multiplex PCR assay. The multiplex PCR relied on a mix of 60 forward primers for TCR Vbeta segments and 13 reverse primers for TCR Jbeta segments. This is the immuneACCESS table as TCRdb keeps it, with only in-frame sequences that have V and J called. A part of the clones is gone; compared with another copy, unresolved V genes explain less than half, and the rest is unexplained. The sample includes over 150,000 clones, with 70% to 80% observed a single time. The biggest ten clones account for roughly 2.8% of the sample. Specimen: PBMCs. These receptors all come from a male donor in good health and CMV-seronegative.

This clone was seen only a few times. The chain has TRBV6-5 and TRBJ2-1, with TRBD2 matching 13 bases. CDR1 is MNHEY and CDR2 is SVGAGI in the germline V gene. V lost 7 bases, J lost 7 bases, and 7 bases stayed unmatched. There are 15 residues in the CDR3. DNA of the CDR3: TGTGCCAGCATCAGGACTAGCGGGAGTGGGAATGAGCAGTTCTTC. This sequence encodes CASIRTSGSGNEQFF.

J is TRBJ1-4 and V is TRBV30; 8 nucleotides match TRBD1. There are 13 residues in the CDR3. J gave up 8 bases and V 5 bases, and 7 bases lay outside the gene matches. The germline gives CDR1 GTSNPN, CDR2 SVGIG (reference sequence). CDR3 coding DNA: TGTGCCTGGCAGGGGGCTCTCAGGGAAAAACTGTTTTTT. Its translation is CAWQGALREKLFF.

The chain couples TRBV27 to TRBJ1-2; a possible D gene is TRBD1 (6 bases). The germline CDR1 and CDR2 sequences are MNHEY and SMNVEV (reference sequence). This CDR3 spans 15 amino acids. V lost 3 bases and J lost 1, with 12 bases in between. The CDR3: CASSFQPGVNYGYTF. In DNA, the CDR3 is TGTGCCAGCAGTTTTCAGCCAGGGGTTAACTATGGCTACACCTTC.

The CDR3 loop reads CASRQGLAGGNDNEQFF. CDR3 DNA sequence: TGTGCCAGCAGGCAGGGACTAGCGGGGGGTAACGACAATGAGCAGTTCTTC. The chain uses TRBV28 and TRBJ2-1; 15 bases line up with TRBD2. CDR3 length: 17 amino acids. The V and J ends lost 6 bases and 5 bases, in that order; junction bases with no gene match: 8. CDR1 is MDHEN and CDR2 is SYDVKM in the germline V gene.

This clone has just one count. V gene TRBV12-5 combines with J gene TRBJ2-6; no definite D call. Trimming stripped 0 bases from V and 2 bases from J, with 11 bases between. The germline CDR1 and CDR2 sequences are LGHNT and FRNRAP. The CDR3 is 17 residues long. The CDR3 here is CASGLVARPTGANVLTF. CDR3 sequence (DNA): TGTGCTAGTGGTTTGGTAGCGAGGCCAACTGGGGCCAACGTCCTGACTTTC.

CDR3 residues: CASSLGAGGREQFF. For the CDR3, the DNA is TGTGCCAGCAGCTTGGGAGCGGGGGGGCGTGAGCAGTTCTTC. The chain combines TRBV11-3 with TRBJ2-1; 10 bases line up with TRBD2. J was trimmed by 9 bases and V by 3 bases; bases with no gene match: 5. The CDR3 is 14 amino acids. Germline CDR1 and CDR2: SGHNT and YENEEA.

This clone was observed a few times. This chain links TRBV6-1 with TRBJ1-5; D is perhaps TRBD1 (5 bases). V was clipped by 6 bases and J by 2 bases, with 11 bases between them. The CDR3 has 14 amino acids. CDR1 is MNHNS and CDR2 is SASEGT in the germline V gene. CDR3 nucleotides: TGTGCCAGCAGACAGGTTTTGGGCAATCAGCCCCAGCATTTT. Protein product: CASRQVLGNQPQHF.

J is TRBJ1-5 and V is TRBV18, with TRBD1 identical over 7 bases. This CDR3 is built from 15 residues. Germline CDR1 reads KGHSH; CDR2 reads LQKENI. Trimming at V came to 3 bases and at J to 4 bases, leaving 6 bases not matched to a gene. Here the CDR3 DNA reads TGTGCCAGCTCACCGGGACAGACACAGAATCAGCCCCAGCATTTT. This translates into CASSPGQTQNQPQHF.

In its sample, this clone was seen a few times. The J gene is TRBJ1-4, the V gene TRBV5-6; TRBD1 matches at 7 bases. Germline V gives CDR1 SGHDT, CDR2 YYEEEE. With 1 base clipped from V and 7 bases from J, the junction kept 4 bases outside the gene matches. The CDR3 length is 14 residues. CDR3 sequence: CASSLKGASEKLFF. CDR3 DNA sequence: TGTGCCAGCAGCTTGAAGGGGGCAAGTGAAAAACTGTTTTTT.

The J gene is TRBJ1-5, the V gene TRBV30, with 8 positions matching TRBD1. V shed 3 bases, J shed 3 bases, and the junction held 7 bases outside the gene matches. The V gene's germline CDR1 is GTSNPN and CDR2 SVGIG (reference sequence). The CDR3 runs to 15 residues. The CDR3 DNA sequence: TGTGCCTGGAGGGAGGGACAGGAGATCAATCAGCCCCAGCATTTT. This encodes CAWREGQEINQPQHF. Variable domain in full (rest from reference TRBV30 and TRBJ1-5): SQTIHQWPATLVQPVGSPLSLECTVEGTSNPNLYWYRQAAGRGLQLLFYSVGIGQISSEVPQNLSASRPQDRQFILSSKKLLLSDSGFYLCAWREGQEINQPQHFGDGTRLSIL.

The CDR3 DNA reads as TGTGCCAGCAGTCGCCAGGTGGGGCTTTACAATGAGCAGTTCTTC. This encodes CASSRQVGLYNEQFF. V and J are TRBV7-3 and TRBJ2-1; weak D call: TRBD1 (5 bases). Germline V gives CDR1 SGHTA, CDR2 FQGTGA. Trimming cost V 6 bases and J 4 bases, with 16 bases left between them. The CDR3 spans 15 residues.

The chain is built from TRBV27 and TRBJ2-1, with TRBD2 as a possible D gene (7 bases). Germline-derived CDR1 and CDR2 are MNHEY and SMNVEV (reference sequence). The CDR3 runs to 17 residues. The V end lost 7 bases, the J end lost 6 bases, and 25 bases lay between the germline ends. CDR3 DNA: TGTGCCAGCATCCTAGGGCAACCGGGGGGCGCTTCCAATGAGCAGTTCTTC. Translated, it gives CASILGQPGGASNEQFF.

Details on this clone: Additional DNA sequences in this sample encode the identical CDR3. This sequence joins TRBV18 and TRBJ1-5; 7 bases align to TRBD1. The germline V gene has CDR1 KGHSH and CDR2 LQKENI. The CDR3 totals 15 residues. J was trimmed by 4 bases and V by 5 bases; bases with no gene match: 8. Here the CDR3 reads CASSKGASGNQPQHF. In nucleotides, the CDR3 is TGTGCCAGCTCAAAGGGGGCCAGCGGGAATCAGCCCCAGCATTTT.

The chain couples TRBV9 to TRBJ2-1; 10 positions agree with TRBD2. This CDR3 has 16 amino acids. The germline V gene has CDR1 SGDLS and CDR2 YYNGEE. The V segment lost 3 bases and the J segment 2 bases; nucleotides outside the gene matches: 5. CDR3 protein: CASSAYSGRPYNEQFF. The DNA of the CDR3 is TGTGCCAGCAGCGCCTATAGCGGGAGGCCCTACAATGAGCAGTTCTTC.

The rearrangement uses TRBV7-2 and TRBJ1-5, with 7 bases lining up with TRBD1. This CDR3 is 14 amino acids long. The germline V gene encodes CDR1 SGHTA and CDR2 FQGNSA. Trimming at V came to 5 bases and at J to 2 bases, leaving 3 bases not matched to a gene. CDR3 bases: TGTGCCAGCAGCATAGGACAGGGCAATCAGCCCCAGCATTTT. Protein sequence: CASSIGQGNQPQHF.

J is TRBJ1-2 and V is TRBV7-3, with D uncertain. In germline, CDR1 is SGHTA, CDR2 FQGTGA. Trimming stripped 2 bases from V and 4 bases from J, with 8 bases between. CDR3 length: 13 amino acids. The CDR3: CASSLGNSYGYTF. The CDR3 DNA reads as TGTGCCAGCAGCTTAGGTAACAGCTATGGCTACACCTTC.

Of note for this clone: The junction departs from germline at one end; a sequencing error may be responsible. V is TRBV4-3 and J is TRBJ2-5; TRBD1 matches at 11 bases. The J call is uncertain, as TRBJ2-7 better fits the DNA end. Germline V lookup: CDR1 LGHNA, CDR2 YSLEER. CDR3 length equals 16 residues. The CDR3 is CANSQDIGQGAGEQYF. CDR3 DNA: TGCGCCAACAGCCAAGATATAGGACAGGGGGCTGGCGAGCAGTACTTC.

This clone appeared a single time. V and J are TRBV11-2 and TRBJ2-2; the match to TRBD1 covers 9 bases. The germline V gene has CDR1 SGHAT and CDR2 FQNNGV. Losses at the gene ends were 5 bases for V and 6 bases for J; bases not matched to a gene: 4. This CDR3 is built from 14 residues. CDR3 sequence: CASSRDRAAGELFF. The CDR3 DNA follows: TGTGCCAGCAGCAGGGACAGGGCAGCCGGGGAGCTGTTTTTT.

J is TRBJ1-6 and V is TRBV30; D call uncertain. Germline CDR1 reads GTSNPN; CDR2 reads SVGIG (reference sequence). This CDR3 spans 13 amino acids. Trimming stripped 1 base from V and 8 bases from J, with 9 bases between. The CDR3 region has the DNA TGTGCCTGGAGTGCGATGGGCGATTCACCCCTCCACTTT. Translated, it gives CAWSAMGDSPLHF.

The chain links TRBV6-5 to TRBJ2-1, with D tentatively TRBD1 (5 bases). With 6 bases removed from V and 13 bases from J, the gap between germline ends came to 19 bases. Germline V gene lookup returns CDR1 MNHEY and CDR2 SVGAGI. The CDR3 covers 13 residues. The CDR3: CASSPGRVRVQFF. The CDR3 coding sequence is TGTGCCAGCAGCCCCGGCAGGGTCCGGGTACAGTTCTTC.

This clone was found a few times. The V call is TRBV28, the J call TRBJ2-3; 7 bases map to TRBD2. The CDR3 runs to 16 residues. Germline V gene data show CDR1 as MDHEN and CDR2 as SYDVKM. V was pared by 5 bases and J by 5 bases, with 13 bases of the junction left unmatched. CDR3 sequence: CASSPPFSGYQDTQYF. CDR3 nucleotides: TGTGCCAGCAGTCCCCCTTTTAGCGGGTACCAAGATACGCAGTATTTT.

With respect to this clone: The same CDR3 also results from other DNA sequences found in this sample. The CDR3 region is CAWSVLGNTIYF. CDR3 DNA sequence: TGTGCCTGGAGTGTACTAGGAAACACCATATATTTT. The chain couples TRBV30 to TRBJ1-3; no firm D call. The CDR3 spans 12 residues. V was trimmed by 0 bases and J by 4 bases, leaving 4 bases between them. CDR1 GTSNPN and CDR2 SVGIG come from the germline V gene (reference sequence). The full variable domain, completed using reference TRBV30 and TRBJ1-3, is SQTIHQWPATLVQPVGSPLSLECTVEGTSNPNLYWYRQAAGRGLQLLFYSVGIGQISSEVPQNLSASRPQDRQFILSSKKLLLSDSGFYLCAWSVLGNTIYFGEGSWLTVV.

The chain has TRBV9 and TRBJ1-5, with a weak D call TRBD1 (5 bases). The CDR3 runs 14 residues. CDR1 and CDR2 (germline): SGDLS, YYNGEE. V was shortened by 3 bases and J by 3 bases, with 10 bases between the two germline ends. The CDR3 region is CASSGGPNNQPQHF. In DNA form, the CDR3 reads TGTGCCAGCAGCGGGGGCCCCAACAATCAGCCCCAGCATTTT.

The chain employs TRBV7-9 and TRBJ1-6, with no clear D. Trimming took off 2 bases at V and 0 bases at J, with 11 bases between the two ends. CDR1 and CDR2 from the germline V gene are SEHNR and FQNEAQ (reference sequence). The CDR3 covers 17 residues. CDR3 sequence reads: CASSLLLQSSYNSPLHF. The CDR3 region has the DNA TGTGCCAGCAGCTTATTACTTCAAAGCTCCTATAATTCACCCCTCCACTTT.

V usage is TRBV4-3 and J usage is TRBJ2-7; 12 nucleotides match TRBD2. With V trimmed by 3 bases and J by 1 base, 10 bases remained unmatched. Germline CDR1 is LGHNA and CDR2 is YSLEER. The CDR3 spans 18 residues. The CDR3 DNA sequence: TGCGCCAGCAGCCAGGGACTAGCGGGTAAACCCATTTCCTACGAGCAGTACTTC. This gives the protein CASSQGLAGKPISYEQYF.

This chain links TRBV13 with TRBJ2-3; D ambiguous. The CDR3 has 12 residues. Deletions cut 1 base from V and 5 bases from J, with 4 bases between. Germline loops: CDR1 PRHDT, CDR2 FYEKMQ (reference sequence). The CDR3: CASSLDQDTQYF. Here the CDR3 DNA reads TGTGCCAGCAGCTTAGATCAAGATACGCAGTATTTT.

Only one count was recorded for this clone. The chain joins TRBV4-3 to TRBJ2-1; 9 bases align to TRBD2. Trimming cost V 6 bases and J 8 bases; bases outside gene matches: 14. This CDR3 is 16 amino acids long. The germline gives CDR1 LGHNA, CDR2 YSLEER. CDR3 amino acids: CASRGWSGAGGYEQFF. The CDR3 DNA reads as TGCGCCAGCAGAGGGTGGAGTGGAGCGGGAGGCTATGAGCAGTTCTTC.

This chain joins TRBV5-1 and TRBJ1-1; D not certain. The germline gives CDR1 SGHRS, CDR2 YFSETQ. CDR3 size: 14 residues. Trimming cost V 1 base and J 1 base, with 8 bases left between them. The CDR3 spells CASSLYGSNTEAFF. DNA of the CDR3: TGCGCCAGCAGCTTGTACGGGTCGAACACTGAAGCTTTCTTT. The whole variable domain, filled in from reference TRBV5-1 and TRBJ1-1, reads KAGVTQTPRYLIKTRGQQVTLSCSPISGHRSVSWYQQTPGQGLQFLFEYFSETQRNKGNFPGRFSGRQFSNSRSEMNVSTLELGDSALYLCASSLYGSNTEAFFGQGTRLTVV.

Note on this clone: Germline is not matched at one junction end, which may reflect a read error. The rearrangement uses TRBV7-9 and TRBJ2-1; 11 bases map to TRBD2. There are 15 residues in the CDR3. The germline V gene encodes CDR1 SEHNR and CDR2 FQNEAQ (reference sequence). The CDR3, as DNA: TGTTCCAGCAGCTTAAGGCTAGCGGGGGGCGATGAGCAGTTCTTC. This translates into CSSSLRLAGGDEQFF.

In its sample, this clone was seen a few times. V and J are TRBV5-1 and TRBJ1-2; TRBD1 aligns across 8 bases. The CDR3 runs to 15 residues. V gave up 4 bases and J gave up 4 bases; unmatched junction bases: 9. Germline assignment: CDR1 SGHRS and CDR2 YFSETQ. DNA for the CDR3: TGCGCCAGCAGCACAGGACAGGGAATGGGCTATGGCTACACCTTC. Protein: CASSTGQGMGYGYTF.